Shown below are 6 T cell receptor beta chains from a single sample sequenced in a study of T cell repertoires and HLA-DP antigens. Profiling relied on immunoSEQ multiplex PCR, and the TCRdb table lists in-frame clones only, not all of them. The sample yields around 100,000 clones, about 91% seen once. No antigens are known for them. The sequenced material came from CD4+ T cells from PBMCs. All receptors derive from a woman under 30 in good health and CMV-seronegative.

The CDR3 region is CASSSQSIWASGYNEQFF. CDR3 nucleotide sequence: TGTGCCAGCAGTTCCCAGAGTATCTGGGCTAGCGGATACAATGAGCAGTTCTTC. The genes are TRBV28 and TRBJ2-1, with 7 positions matching TRBD2. Germline CDR1 MDHEN, CDR2 SYDVKM. The junction had 16 bases not matched to a gene; V was cut back by 4 bases and J by 4 bases. The length of the CDR3 is 18 residues.

The chain carries TRBV5-8 and TRBJ2-1; possibly TRBD2 for D (6 bases). The CDR3 runs 15 residues. V was pared by 2 bases and J by 1 base, with 10 bases between. Germline assignment: CDR1 SGHTS and CDR2 YDEGEE. The CDR3 is CASSFLASSYNEQFF. The DNA for the CDR3 is TGTGCCAGCAGCTTCCTAGCGTCTTCCTACAATGAGCAGTTCTTC.

V gene TRBV27 combines with J gene TRBJ2-5; 9 nucleotides align to TRBD1. CDR3 length: 16 amino acids. The junction had 9 bases not matched to a gene; V was cut back by 5 bases and J by 2 bases. Germline values: CDR1 MNHEY, CDR2 SMNVEV (reference sequence). CDR3 sequence reads: CASSARDRGLQETQYF. CDR3 DNA sequence: TGTGCCAGCAGTGCCCGAGACAGGGGGTTACAAGAGACCCAGTACTTC.

V and J are TRBV6-1 and TRBJ1-5, with 7 bases matching TRBD1. Per germline, CDR1 MNHNS and CDR2 SASEGT. The CDR3 extends over 14 amino acids. With 7 bases clipped from V and 3 bases from J, the junction kept 6 bases outside the gene matches. Here the CDR3 DNA reads TGTGCCAGCAAACCGGGACAGATCAATCAGCCCCAGCATTTT. It encodes CASKPGQINQPQHF.

The chain links TRBV6-4 to TRBJ2-5, with 10 bases fitting TRBD2. V was pared by 11 bases and J by 2 bases, with 5 bases of the junction left unmatched. From germline, CDR1 is MRHNA and CDR2 SNTAGT. The CDR3 totals 13 residues. CDR3 amino acids: CAPGLASQETQYF. As DNA, the CDR3 is TGTGCCCCGGGACTAGCGAGTCAAGAGACCCAGTACTTC.

The chain is built from TRBV11-2 and TRBJ2-2, with 8 nucleotides matching TRBD2. The germline gives CDR1 SGHAT, CDR2 FQNNGV. V dropped 1 base and J dropped 5; count of bases not matched to a gene: 6. CDR3 length: 16 amino acids. As DNA, the CDR3 is TGTGCCAGCAGCTTAGGGCCGGGACTAGTAACCGGGGAGCTGTTTTTT. It is translated as CASSLGPGLVTGELFF.